The 18 T cell receptor beta chains below come from one sample, sequenced in a study of blood T cell repertoires in COVID-19. The repertoire was sequenced with immunoSEQ multiplex PCR; TCRdb's copy has only in-frame clones and lacks some. This table holds 130,000 or so clones, about 79% found once. Source material: peripheral blood. These receptors originate from a woman in her 70s with acute or convalescent COVID-19.

The chain links TRBV4-1 to TRBJ2-3; 14 bases align to TRBD2. The J segment lost 6 bases and the V segment lost 4 bases, leaving 9 bases of the junction unmatched. The V gene's germline CDR1 is MGHRA and CDR2 YSYEKL. The length of the CDR3 is 17 residues. The CDR3 region is CASSPLQTSGGVDTQYF. The DNA of the CDR3 is TGCGCCAGCAGCCCCCTACAGACTAGCGGGGGGGTGGATACGCAGTATTTT.

This clone showed up just once. This chain joins TRBV5-5 and TRBJ1-1; D remains ambiguous. The V gene's germline CDR1 is SGHKS and CDR2 YYEKEE (reference sequence). The CDR3 runs to 11 residues. V was clipped by 1 base and J by 7 bases, with 5 bases between them. CDR3 in DNA: TGTGCCAGCAGCTTGACGGTTGAAGCTTTCTTT. Protein sequence: CASSLTVEAFF.

This chain uses TRBV5-1 with TRBJ2-7, with D maybe TRBD1 (6 bases). Trimming took 3 bases from V and 6 from J, leaving 16 bases between them. Germline CDR1 SGHRS, CDR2 YFSETQ. The CDR3 is 14 residues long. The CDR3, as DNA: TGCGCCAGCAGCTCTCACATGGACAGATTCGAGCAGTACTTC. Translation gives CASSSHMDRFEQYF.

V and J are TRBV11-2 and TRBJ2-6; D is undetermined. V was trimmed by 0 bases and J by 0 bases, leaving 6 bases between them. The CDR3 is 16 amino acids. Germline CDR1 and CDR2: SGHAT and FQNNGV. CDR3 amino acids: CASSLDRVSGANVLTF. Here the CDR3 DNA reads TGTGCCAGCAGCTTAGATCGGGTCTCTGGGGCCAACGTCCTGACTTTC.

V is TRBV7-2 and J is TRBJ2-5; tentative D call: TRBD1 (6 bases). Deletions cut 2 bases from V and 6 bases from J, with 10 bases between. In germline, CDR1 is SGHTA, CDR2 FQGNSA. The CDR3 contains 13 residues. The CDR3 nucleotides are TGTGCCAGCAGCTTATTCACAGGGAAGACCCAGTACTTC. Residues: CASSLFTGKTQYF.

This rearrangement joins TRBV5-1 to TRBJ1-1; TRBD1 matches 7 bases. V shed 4 bases and J 0 bases; nucleotides not matched to a gene: 9. Germline V CDR1 and CDR2: SGHRS, YFSETQ. There are 16 residues in the CDR3. The CDR3 loop is CASSVDRASMNTEAFF. The CDR3 DNA follows: TGCGCCAGCAGCGTAGACAGGGCTTCTATGAACACTGAAGCTTTCTTT.

The V gene is TRBV29-1, the J gene TRBJ1-2; 9 nucleotides match TRBD1. V trimming: 6 bases; J trimming: 4 bases; junction bases outside the gene matches: 6. CDR1 and CDR2 from the germline V gene are SQVTM and ANQGSEA. The CDR3 consists of 13 residues. The CDR3 loop is CSVDRGGSYGYTF. The CDR3 DNA is TGCAGCGTCGACAGGGGGGGGAGCTATGGCTACACCTTC.

The chain has TRBV7-9 and TRBJ1-2, with D perhaps matching TRBD1 (5 bases). Germline V gene data show CDR1 as SEHNR and CDR2 as FQNEAQ (reference sequence). The CDR3 has 16 residues. With 1 base removed from V and 5 bases from J, the gap between germline ends came to 17 bases. Here the CDR3 reads CASSLGTSFLGYGYTF. In nucleotides, the CDR3 is TGTGCCAGCAGCTTAGGGACAAGTTTTTTGGGGTATGGCTACACCTTC.

CDR3 loop: CASSSGRDYTDTQYF. The CDR3 bases are TGTGCCAGCAGTTCAGGACGGGACTACACAGATACGCAGTATTTT. The chain has TRBV13 and TRBJ2-3; 7 bases map to TRBD2. This CDR3 region has 15 residues. With 6 bases clipped from V and 2 bases from J, the junction kept 8 bases outside the gene matches. Germline assignment: CDR1 PRHDT and CDR2 FYEKMQ (reference sequence). Full variable domain (missing parts from reference TRBV13 and TRBJ2-3): AAGVIQSPRHLIKEKRETATLKCYPIPRHDTVYWYQQGPGQDPQFLISFYEKMQSDKGSIPDRFSAQQFSDYHSELNMSSLELGDSALYFCASSSGRDYTDTQYFGPGTRLTVL.

The J gene is TRBJ2-5, the V gene TRBV6-2 or TRBV6-3; D may be TRBD1 (7 bases). CDR1 MNHEY and CDR2 SVGEGT come from the germline V gene. The CDR3 has 14 residues. V lost 4 bases and J lost 1, with 10 bases in between. CDR3 in amino acids: CASSLQGGQETQYF. In DNA form, the CDR3 reads TGTGCCAGCAGTTTGCAGGGGGGCCAAGAGACCCAGTACTTC.

Notes on this clone: This sample also contains other DNA sequences that code for the same CDR3. The V gene is TRBV15, the J gene TRBJ1-3; TRBD1 is a possible D gene (6 bases). V was pared by 0 bases and J by 4 bases, with 10 bases between. Germline V gene sequence: CDR1 LNHNV, CDR2 YYDKDF (reference sequence). CDR3 size: 15 residues. The CDR3 region has the DNA TGTGCCACCAGCAGAGACAGGGGATCGGGAAACACCATATATTTT. It is translated as CATSRDRGSGNTIYF.

The V call is TRBV6-5, the J call TRBJ1-1; possible D gene TRBD1, 5 bases. This CDR3 has 14 residues. CDR1 is MNHEY, CDR2 SVGAGI, per germline. The germline V and J ends were trimmed by 6 bases and 11 bases, with 22 bases remaining between them. The DNA of the CDR3 is TGTGCCAGCAGCCGCCAAGGGGAGGGACCCAGGGCTTTCTTT. It codes for CASSRQGEGPRAFF.

The V and J genes are TRBV5-5 and TRBJ1-2; possible D gene TRBD1, 6 bases. Germline CDR1 is SGHKS and CDR2 is YYEKEE (reference sequence). The CDR3 totals 12 residues. V shed 2 bases and J shed 6 bases, with 8 bases lying between them. Written as DNA, the CDR3 is TGTGCCAGCAGCTTAACAGGGAATGGCTACACCTTC. It is translated as CASSLTGNGYTF.

Notes on this clone: The sample holds other DNA sequences that translate to the same CDR3. V usage is TRBV5-1 and J usage is TRBJ1-2, with TRBD1 as a possible D gene (5 bases). In germline, CDR1 is SGHRS, CDR2 YFSETQ. The CDR3 is made up of 13 amino acids. Trimming pared 2 bases from V and 3 bases from J, leaving 8 bases between. CDR3: CASSFQGDYGYTF. DNA of the CDR3: TGCGCCAGCAGCTTCCAGGGCGACTATGGCTACACCTTC.

This chain links TRBV27 with TRBJ2-5; possible D gene TRBD1, 5 bases. Germline CDR1 is MNHEY and CDR2 is SMNVEV (reference sequence). The CDR3 extends over 13 amino acids. CDR3 residues: CATRWGTEETQYF. As DNA, the CDR3 is TGTGCTACCCGCTGGGGCACGGAAGAGACCCAGTACTTC.

V usage is TRBV10-1 and J usage is TRBJ2-4; 9 nucleotides match TRBD2. CDR1 is WNHNN and CDR2 is SYGVQD in the germline V gene (reference sequence). J lost 0 bases, V lost 3 bases, and 3 bases had no gene match. The CDR3 consists of 16 residues. The CDR3: CASSDTSGLAKNIQYF. Written as DNA, the CDR3 is TGCGCCAGCAGTGATACTAGCGGGTTAGCCAAAAACATTCAGTACTTC.

The gene calls are TRBV7-2 and TRBJ1-5, with D uncertain. Germline assignment: CDR1 SGHTA and CDR2 FQGNSA. Trimming cost V 8 bases and J 4 bases, with 9 bases left between them. The CDR3 runs to 12 residues. The chain's CDR3 is CASARPNQPQHF. The CDR3 DNA follows: TGTGCCAGCGCCAGGCCTAATCAGCCCCAGCATTTT. The entire variable domain, with the rest obtained from reference TRBV7-2 and TRBJ1-5, is as follows: GAGVSQSPSNKVTEKGKDVELRCDPISGHTALYWYRQSLGQGLEFLIYFQGNSAPDKSGLPSDRFSAERTGGSVSTLTIQRTQQEDSAVYLCASARPNQPQHFGDGTRLSIL.

This clone was seen a handful of times. The V and J genes are TRBV10-1 and TRBJ1-3; D not resolved. CDR1 and CDR2 (germline): WNHNN, SYGVQD (reference sequence). The CDR3 totals 15 residues. Trimming took off 3 bases at V and 4 bases at J, with 13 bases between the two ends. The CDR3 DNA follows: TGCGCCAGCAGTGAAGAGGGCAGAATCGGAAACACCATATATTTT. It codes for CASSEEGRIGNTIYF.